Below, 27 T cell receptor beta chains from the same sample are listed, as sequenced in a study of blood T cell repertoires in COVID-19. Here immunoSEQ multiplex PCR was the method, and the copy in TCRdb shows in-frame clones only, minus some. The sample contains roughly 190,000 clones, 80% to 90% of which appear only once. Source material: peripheral blood. Receptors originate from a middle-aged man with active or convalescent COVID-19.

The chain is built from TRBV7-6 and TRBJ1-1; no reliable D call. V was pared by 1 base and J by 8 bases, with 11 bases between. This CDR3 is built from 13 residues. Germline CDR1 and CDR2: SGHVS and FNYEAQ. For the CDR3, the DNA is TGTGCCAGCAGCTTAGAGGAGGCTGACGAAGCTTTCTTT. It specifies CASSLEEADEAFF.

This clone came up a few times. This chain uses TRBV11-2 with TRBJ1-5; 10 bases are shared with TRBD1. Germline CDR1 is SGHAT and CDR2 is FQNNGV. The CDR3 runs 18 residues. V shed 5 bases, J shed 0 bases, and the junction held 10 bases outside the gene matches. The CDR3 reads CASSRTGTGDNSNQPQHF. CDR3 bases: TGTGCCAGCAGCCGAACCGGGACAGGGGATAATAGCAATCAGCCCCAGCATTTT. The full variable domain, its missing parts supplied by reference TRBV11-2 and TRBJ1-5, is EAGVAQSPRYKIIEKRQSVAFWCNPISGHATLYWYQQILGQGPKLLIQFQNNGVVDDSQLPKDRFSAERLKGVDSTLKIQPAKLEDSAVYLCASSRTGTGDNSNQPQHFGDGTRLSIL.

This clone was detected only once. The DNA for the CDR3 is TGTGCCAGCAGCTTATCGCAGGGTAATGGCTACACCTTC. It codes for CASSLSQGNGYTF. The V call is TRBV7-9, the J call TRBJ1-2; D perhaps matches TRBD1 (5 bases). Germline V gene data show CDR1 as SEHNR and CDR2 as FQNEAQ (reference sequence). V lost 2 bases to trimming and J lost 6 bases, with 10 bases between them. The CDR3 consists of 13 residues. Combining the CDR3 with reference TRBV7-9 and TRBJ1-2 gives the whole variable domain DTGVSQNPRHKITKRGQNVTFRCDPISEHNRLYWYRQTLGQGPEFLTYFQNEAQLEKSRLLSDRFSAERPKGSFSTLEIQRTEQGDSAMYLCASSLSQGNGYTFGSGTRLTVV.

The CDR3 DNA reads TGTGCCAGCAGATCGCGGACTCAAGTTAACGAGCAGTACTTC. The encoded protein is CASRSRTQVNEQYF. The chain combines TRBV5-8 with TRBJ2-7; D is perhaps TRBD2 (5 bases). Germline loops: CDR1 SGHTS, CDR2 YDEGEE. Trimming stripped 5 bases from V and 5 bases from J, with 17 bases between. CDR3 size: 14 residues.

The gene calls are TRBV12-3 or TRBV12-4 and TRBJ2-7, with D possibly matching TRBD1 (6 bases). Between the trimmed V and J ends, which lost 2 bases and 9 bases, there was a span of 11 bases. This CDR3 spans 12 amino acids. The CDR3 is CASSLPGVVQYF. In DNA form, the CDR3 reads TGTGCCAGCAGTTTACCAGGGGTTGTGCAGTACTTC.

The gene calls are TRBV5-6 and TRBJ1-2, with D possibly TRBD1 on 5 matching bases. Germline V gene sequence: CDR1 SGHDT, CDR2 YYEEEE. Deletions cut 4 bases from V and 4 bases from J, with 17 bases between. The CDR3 is made up of 15 amino acids. The CDR3 sequence: CASSGGFPGGYGYTF. CDR3 sequence (DNA): TGTGCCAGCAGCGGGGGGTTCCCCGGGGGCTATGGCTACACCTTC.

This clone was picked up a small number of times. V gene TRBV5-6 combines with J gene TRBJ2-7, with D uncertain. CDR1 is SGHDT, CDR2 YYEEEE, per germline. The V end was cut by 1 base, the J end by 6 bases, with 8 bases between. There are 12 residues in the CDR3. This chain's CDR3 is CASSLTYREQYF. CDR3 bases: TGTGCCAGCAGCTTGACCTACCGCGAGCAGTACTTC.

The genes are TRBV28 and TRBJ2-1, with D possibly TRBD2 on 5 matching bases. The V and J ends lost 4 bases and 2 bases respectively, with 6 bases between them. CDR1 MDHEN and CDR2 SYDVKM come from the germline V gene. The CDR3 consists of 13 residues. CDR3 in amino acids: CASSYGTYNEQFF. DNA of the CDR3: TGTGCCAGCAGTTACGGGACCTACAATGAGCAGTTCTTC.

In its sample, this clone was seen once. This sequence joins TRBV19 and TRBJ2-6; 8 bases fit TRBD1. The J segment lost 2 bases and the V segment lost 5 bases, leaving 2 bases of the junction unmatched. The CDR3 runs to 15 residues. CDR1 and CDR2 (germline): LNHDA, SQIVND (reference sequence). The CDR3 sequence is CASSSTGAGANVLTF. CDR3 nucleotides: TGTGCCAGTAGTTCGACAGGGGCTGGGGCCAACGTCCTGACTTTC.

This clone has a single count. This chain links TRBV18 with TRBJ2-7; D is undetermined. The CDR3 is made up of 14 amino acids. Germline loops: CDR1 KGHSH, CDR2 LQKENI. V lost 3 bases and J lost 4, with 13 bases in between. For the CDR3, the DNA is TGTGCCAGCTCACCCGCCCAAGAACTATACGAGCAGTACTTC. Amino acids: CASSPAQELYEQYF.

The chain combines TRBV10-3 with TRBJ2-5; D may be TRBD1 (6 bases). V was trimmed by 8 bases and J by 2 bases, leaving 12 bases between them. This CDR3 spans 13 amino acids. In germline, CDR1 is ENHRY, CDR2 SYGVKD. The CDR3 here is CAIGRTAQETQYF. The CDR3 nucleotides read TGTGCCATCGGCAGGACAGCGCAAGAGACCCAGTACTTC.

The chain combines TRBV12-5 with TRBJ2-6; 8 bases are a match to TRBD2. Germline assignment: CDR1 LGHNT and CDR2 FRNRAP. This CDR3 contains 20 residues. V gave up 3 bases and J gave up 0 bases; unmatched junction bases: 13. CDR3 coding DNA: TGTGCTAGTGGTTTCCGGACTAGCAGCGATGGGTTCTCTGGGGCCAACGTCCTGACTTTC. Protein: CASGFRTSSDGFSGANVLTF. The complete variable domain, with remaining parts taken from reference TRBV12-5 and TRBJ2-6, reads DARVTQTPRHKVTEMGQEVTMRCQPILGHNTVFWYRQTMMQGLELLAYFRNRAPLDDSGMPKDRFSAEMPDATLATLKIQPSEPRDSAVYFCASGFRTSSDGFSGANVLTFGAGSRLTVL.

The chain recombines TRBV15 with TRBJ1-6; unclear D gene. The CDR3 is 12 amino acids. V lost 0 bases to trimming and J lost 18 bases, with 12 bases between them. Germline CDR1 reads LNHNV; CDR2 reads YYDKDF (reference sequence). The CDR3: CATSRDLETYHF. The CDR3, as DNA: TGTGCCACCAGCAGAGATCTAGAGACTTACCACTTT.

The rearrangement links TRBV19 to TRBJ2-1; D is unclear. The CDR3 is 14 residues long. V was shortened by 3 bases and J by 6 bases, with 12 bases between the two germline ends. The germline CDR1 and CDR2 sequences are LNHDA and SQIVND (reference sequence). The CDR3: CASSMGQVLNEQFF. CDR3 DNA: TGTGCCAGTAGTATGGGTCAGGTACTCAATGAGCAGTTCTTC.

This clone showed up just a few times. The gene calls are TRBV18 and TRBJ2-5; possibly TRBD1 for D (8 bases). The V end was cut by 3 bases, the J end by 5 bases, with 13 bases between. CDR3 length: 14 amino acids. Germline CDR1 KGHSH, CDR2 LQKENI. The CDR3 here is CASSPGQGGETQYF. For the CDR3, the DNA is TGTGCCAGCTCACCCGGACAGGGAGGGGAGACCCAGTACTTC.

The gene calls are TRBV30 and TRBJ1-2; 11 bases line up with TRBD1. Germline trimming cut 2 bases from V and 7 bases from J; bases unmatched to any gene: 9. The CDR3 sequence is 15 residues long. Looked up from germline, CDR1 is GTSNPN and CDR2 is SVGIG (reference sequence). The DNA for the CDR3 is TGTGCCTGGAGTAGACCAGGACAGGGGGCAAGTGGCTACACCTTC. Protein: CAWSRPGQGASGYTF.

V and J are TRBV6-2 or TRBV6-3 and TRBJ2-1; a weak D match, TRBD2 (7 bases). The germline V gene encodes CDR1 MNHEY and CDR2 SVGEGT. V shed 1 base and J shed 3 bases, with 25 bases lying between them. This CDR3 comprises 20 residues. The CDR3 DNA is TGTGCCAGCAGTTACTGGCCCCCTCTGGCGGGGGCCCTTGACTACAATGAGCAGTTCTTC. It yields the protein CASSYWPPLAGALDYNEQFF.

The chain is built from TRBV7-2 and TRBJ2-3, with D hard to call. The CDR3 contains 16 residues. V lost 2 bases, J lost 2 bases, and 14 bases lay in between. Germline CDR1 SGHTA, CDR2 FQGNSA. CDR3 nucleotide sequence: TGTGCCAGCAGCTTAATGGCCCCCCCCAACACAGATACGCAGTATTTT. It codes for CASSLMAPPNTDTQYF.

The rearrangement links TRBV20-1 to TRBJ1-1, with D possibly being TRBD1 (6 bases). V gave up 4 bases and J gave up 7 bases, with 10 bases separating them. Germline V CDR1 and CDR2: DFQATT, SNEGSKA (reference sequence). The CDR3 spans 11 residues. The CDR3 bases are TGCAGTGCTAACAGGGACCATGAAGCTTTCTTT. Protein: CSANRDHEAFF.

The chain employs TRBV28 and TRBJ1-1; D may be TRBD1 (5 bases). This CDR3 has 12 amino acids. Trimming shortened V by 6 bases and J by 10 bases, and 15 bases separated the two germline ends. CDR1 is MDHEN and CDR2 is SYDVKM in the germline V gene. As DNA, the CDR3 is TGTGCCAGCAGGGACACATTGGGCGGAGCTTTCTTT. Amino acid sequence: CASRDTLGGAFF. The full variable domain, rest sourced from reference TRBV28 and TRBJ1-1, is DVKVTQSSRYLVKRTGEKVFLECVQDMDHENMFWYRQDPGLGLRLIYFSYDVKMKEKGDIPEGYSVSREKKERFSLILESASTNQTSMYLCASRDTLGGAFFGQGTRLTVV.

This rearrangement joins TRBV3-1 (or the pseudogene TRBV3-2) to TRBJ2-7; D possibly corresponds to TRBD1 (6 bases). Looked up from germline, CDR1 is LGHDT and CDR2 is YNNKEL (reference sequence). This CDR3 is 16 amino acids long. V lost 0 bases and J 0 bases, leaving 12 bases between the germline ends. The CDR3 reads CASSQEVAGVSYEQYF. The CDR3 DNA reads TGTGCCAGCAGCCAAGAAGTGGCAGGGGTCTCCTACGAGCAGTACTTC.

The chain links TRBV5-1 to TRBJ2-7; D uncertain. The CDR3 is made up of 14 amino acids. CDR1 and CDR2 from the germline V gene are SGHRS and YFSETQ. V was trimmed by 4 bases and J by 0 bases, leaving 11 bases between them. The CDR3 DNA follows: TGCGCCAGCAGCGCTGACACCCTCTCCTACGAGCAGTACTTC. The encoded protein is CASSADTLSYEQYF.

This clone has more than one count but fewer than ten. The gene calls are TRBV7-3 and TRBJ2-7; TRBD2 might be the D (5 bases). Germline V gene lookup returns CDR1 SGHTA and CDR2 FQGTGA. V shed 5 bases and J shed 0 bases, with 8 bases lying between them. This CDR3 contains 13 residues. The CDR3 sequence is CASSPAGSYEQYF. DNA for the CDR3: TGTGCCAGCAGCCCCGCGGGCTCCTACGAGCAGTACTTC.

This rearrangement joins TRBV6-2 or TRBV6-3 to TRBJ1-4; a possible D gene is TRBD1 (6 bases). This CDR3 comprises 15 residues. V was shortened by 5 bases and J by 3 bases, with 13 bases between the two germline ends. Germline values: CDR1 MNHEY, CDR2 SVGEGT. The CDR3 protein is CASSQGRTANEKLFF. CDR3 nucleotide sequence: TGTGCCAGCAGTCAGGGACGGACAGCTAATGAAAAACTGTTTTTT.

Here the CDR3 reads CASSLAGGRSYNEQFF. The CDR3 DNA follows: TGTGCCAGCAGCTTGGCCGGCGGGAGGTCCTACAATGAGCAGTTCTTC. The chain carries TRBV5-4 and TRBJ2-1, with 8 nucleotides matching TRBD2. V was pared by 0 bases and J by 1 base, with 3 bases of the junction left unmatched. Per the germline V gene, CDR1 is SGHNT and CDR2 is YYREEE (reference sequence). This CDR3 has 16 residues.

V gene TRBV18 combines with J gene TRBJ1-4; tentatively, D is TRBD1 (5 bases). CDR3 length: 16 amino acids. V lost 2 bases to trimming and J lost 7 bases, with 17 bases between them. Germline V gene data show CDR1 as KGHSH and CDR2 as LQKENI. The CDR3 is CASSPMGPVGSEKLFF. For the CDR3, the DNA is TGTGCCAGCTCACCAATGGGGCCCGTCGGGAGTGAAAAACTGTTTTTT.

This clone was observed once. This chain connects TRBV4-1 to TRBJ1-4; perhaps TRBD1 as D (6 bases). The CDR3 consists of 15 residues. V lost 4 bases and J 4 bases, leaving 13 bases between the germline ends. CDR1 and CDR2 (germline): MGHRA, YSYEKL. The CDR3 DNA reads TGCGCCAGCAGCCCTCAGACAGGCATTAATGAAAAACTGTTTTTT. Its translation: CASSPQTGINEKLFF.